Shown below are 21 T cell receptor beta chains from a single sample sequenced in a study of blood T cell repertoires in COVID-19. Profiled with immunoSEQ multiplex PCR; TCRdb holds only in-frame clones, not every one. The data show roughly 120,000 clones, 75% to 90% seen once. Input material: peripheral blood. These receptors all come from a woman aged 65 to 85 with acute or convalescent COVID-19.

The rearrangement joins TRBV7-8 to TRBJ1-5; TRBD1 might be the D (5 bases). V lost 0 bases, J lost 0 bases, and 6 bases lay in between. Germline CDR1 reads SGHVS; CDR2 reads FQNEAQ. This CDR3 has 15 residues. Written as DNA, the CDR3 is TGTGCCAGCAGCTTAGCCAGGGTTAGCAATCAGCCCCAGCATTTT. Translating gives CASSLARVSNQPQHF.

The chain recombines TRBV7-3 with TRBJ2-3; tentatively, D is TRBD2 (6 bases). V was clipped by 2 bases and J by 3 bases, with 9 bases between them. This CDR3 is built from 14 residues. Germline CDR1 reads SGHTA; CDR2 reads FQGTGA. CDR3 residues: CASSLDGGTDTQYF. The DNA of the CDR3 is TGTGCCAGCAGCTTAGACGGGGGAACAGATACGCAGTATTTT. Filled out from reference TRBV7-3 and TRBJ2-3, the complete variable domain reads GAGVSQTPSNKVTEKGKYVELRCDPISGHTALYWYRQSLGQGPEFLIYFQGTGAADDSGLPNDRFFAVRPEGSVSTLKIQRTERGDSAVYLCASSLDGGTDTQYFGPGTRLTVL.

This clone occurred once. The V call is TRBV19, the J call TRBJ1-5; D gene ambiguous. Germline loops: CDR1 LNHDA, CDR2 SQIVND (reference sequence). The CDR3 consists of 16 residues. Trimming cost V 7 bases and J 0 bases, with 16 bases left between them. Written as DNA, the CDR3 is TGTGCCAGTATCCCTCGCGGCGCAGCTAGCAATCAGCCCCAGCATTTT. Amino acids: CASIPRGAASNQPQHF.

J is TRBJ2-7 and V is TRBV2; D possibly corresponds to TRBD2 (6 bases). The CDR3 sequence is 14 residues long. Germline V gives CDR1 SNHLY, CDR2 FYNNEI. V was clipped by 4 bases and J by 6 bases, with 16 bases between them. The CDR3 coding sequence is TGTGCCAGCAGTGGCCGGGACTTGGGGCGCGAGCAGTACTTC. Amino acid sequence: CASSGRDLGREQYF. Full variable domain (missing parts from reference TRBV2 and TRBJ2-7): EPEVTQTPSHQVTQMGQEVILRCVPISNHLYFYWYRQILGQKVEFLVSFYNNEISEKSEIFDDQFSVERPDGSNFTLKIRSTKLEDSAMYFCASSGRDLGREQYFGPGTRLTVT.

The chain is built from TRBV1 and TRBJ2-3; no check of the table's D call, TRBD2, against the DNA was made. TRBV1 is assigned pseudogene status. CDR3 size: 20 residues. CDR3 residues: CTSSHYSPGLAGGLPDTQYF. In nucleotides, the CDR3 is TGCACCAGCAGCCACTACTCCCCGGGACTAGCGGGGGGGCTTCCAGATACGCAGTATTTT.

The chain links TRBV28 to TRBJ1-4, with TRBD1 identical over 8 bases. The CDR3 spans 17 residues. J was trimmed by 0 bases and V by 7 bases; bases with no gene match: 10. CDR1 is MDHEN and CDR2 is SYDVKM in the germline V gene. The DNA of the CDR3 is TGTGCCAGCACCACGGACAGGGCGTATGCAACTAATGAAAAACTGTTTTTT. It codes for CASTTDRAYATNEKLFF. The whole variable domain, remainder taken from reference TRBV28 and TRBJ1-4, is DVKVTQSSRYLVKRTGEKVFLECVQDMDHENMFWYRQDPGLGLRLIYFSYDVKMKEKGDIPEGYSVSREKKERFSLILESASTNQTSMYLCASTTDRAYATNEKLFFGSGTQLSVL.

This chain joins TRBV7-3 and TRBJ2-1; tentatively, D is TRBD1 (9 bases). The V gene lost 5 bases and the J gene lost 9 bases, with 29 bases spanning the gap. The CDR3 runs 18 residues. Looked up from germline, CDR1 is SGHTA and CDR2 is FQGTGA. The CDR3 bases are TGTGCCAGCAGCCCGGCGGGTAGCGGGACAGGGAGAGGGGGTGAGCAGTTCTTC. Amino acids: CASSPAGSGTGRGGEQFF.

This chain links TRBV28 with TRBJ1-2; D uncertain. Trimming took off 5 bases at V and 4 bases at J, with 14 bases between the two ends. The CDR3 is 14 amino acids. Germline CDR1 reads MDHEN; CDR2 reads SYDVKM. Here the CDR3 DNA reads TGTGCCAGCAGTACCGGTGGCGGGCTCTATGGCTACACCTTC. Amino acids: CASSTGGGLYGYTF.

The chain recombines TRBV27 with TRBJ2-7; 7 nucleotides align to TRBD1. The V gene's germline CDR1 is MNHEY and CDR2 SMNVEV (reference sequence). V was pared by 0 bases and J by 4 bases, with 15 bases of the junction left unmatched. The CDR3 extends over 18 amino acids. In DNA form, the CDR3 reads TGTGCCAGCAGTTTATCTGGGACAGTGCCCACCCGAAGATACGAGCAGTACTTC. The encoded protein is CASSLSGTVPTRRYEQYF.

CDR3 region: CSVNPDRDPYNEQFF. The CDR3 nucleotides are TGCAGCGTGAACCCGGACAGGGACCCCTACAATGAGCAGTTCTTC. This chain links TRBV29-1 with TRBJ2-1, with 8 bases aligning to TRBD1. In germline, CDR1 is SQVTM, CDR2 ANQGSEA. The CDR3 length is 15 residues. V lost 6 bases, J lost 2 bases, and 9 bases stayed unmatched.

The chain employs TRBV2 and TRBJ2-7; possibly TRBD2 for D (6 bases). Germline values: CDR1 SNHLY, CDR2 FYNNEI. Deletions cut 6 bases from V and 5 bases from J, with 11 bases between. CDR3 length: 12 residues. CDR3 nucleotides: TGTGCCAGCAGCTTCCTAGCGAACGAGCAGTACTTC. Translating gives CASSFLANEQYF.

The chain links TRBV6-1 to TRBJ1-5, with 8 bases that match TRBD1. The CDR3 is 14 amino acids. The V gene's germline CDR1 is MNHNS and CDR2 SASEGT. V gave up 1 base and J gave up 6 bases; unmatched junction bases: 2. CDR3 nucleotides: TGTGCCAGCAGTGAAGGGACAGGGATTCAGCCCCAGCATTTT. Translating gives CASSEGTGIQPQHF.

CDR3: CASSGPGSRAEFF. Written as DNA, the CDR3 is TGTGCCAGCAGCGGACCCGGGTCACGAGCGGAGTTCTTC. J is TRBJ2-1 and V is TRBV6-5; tentative D call: TRBD2 (5 bases). Germline assignment: CDR1 MNHEY and CDR2 SVGAGI. The CDR3 loop spans 13 amino acids. Deletions cut 6 bases from V and 14 bases from J, with 20 bases between.

The CDR3 region is CASSWDREKYF. The CDR3 DNA reads as TGTGCCAGCAGTTGGGACAGGGAAAAGTACTTC. This chain joins TRBV6-6 and TRBJ2-7; 9 bases line up with TRBD1. The V segment lost 4 bases and the J segment 11 bases; nucleotides outside the gene matches: 3. The CDR3 runs to 11 residues. Per the germline V gene, CDR1 is MNHNY and CDR2 is SVGAGI (reference sequence).

The V and J genes are TRBV21-1 and TRBJ1-3. TRBV21-1 is labeled a pseudogene. The CDR3 is 11 residues long. The CDR3 nucleotides are TGTGCCAGCAGCCCTATCTACACCATATATTTT. Translated: CASSPIYTIYF.

V and J are TRBV3-1 (or the pseudogene TRBV3-2) and TRBJ1-2; D remains unclear. Per germline, CDR1 LGHDT and CDR2 YNNKEL (reference sequence). Trimming took 3 bases from V and 8 from J, leaving 16 bases between them. There are 14 residues in the CDR3. In nucleotides, the CDR3 is TGTGCCAGCAGCCAGTCTGGAGGATCTCGGGGCTACACCTTC. Its protein is CASSQSGGSRGYTF.

V gene TRBV9 combines with J gene TRBJ2-3, with a tentative D call TRBD2 (5 bases). Germline CDR1 reads SGDLS; CDR2 reads YYNGEE. Trimming pared 6 bases from V and 5 bases from J, leaving 13 bases between. The CDR3 is made up of 13 amino acids. The CDR3 sequence is CASTREVGDTQYF. CDR3 in DNA: TGTGCCAGCACGAGGGAAGTAGGAGATACGCAGTATTTT. Full variable domain (missing parts from reference TRBV9 and TRBJ2-3): DSGVTQTPKHLITATGQRVTLRCSPRSGDLSVYWYQQSLDQGLQFLIQYYNGEERAKGNILERFSAQQFPDLHSELNLSSLELGDSALYFCASTREVGDTQYFGPGTRLTVL.

This chain connects TRBV29-1 to TRBJ1-2; the D is unclear. Germline CDR1 is SQVTM and CDR2 is ANQGSEA. V lost 3 bases to trimming and J lost 8 bases, with 10 bases between them. CDR3 length equals 11 residues. CDR3 sequence: CSVDGGRGYTF. The CDR3 DNA reads as TGCAGCGTTGATGGAGGGAGAGGCTACACCTTC.

The rearrangement uses TRBV5-6 and TRBJ2-5, with D unclear. The V gene lost 4 bases and the J gene lost 1 base, with 11 bases spanning the gap. The CDR3 sequence is 14 residues long. Per germline, CDR1 SGHDT and CDR2 YYEEEE. For the CDR3, the DNA is TGTGCCAGCAGCCCGGCGCAGGTCCAAGAGACCCAGTACTTC. The encoded protein is CASSPAQVQETQYF. Variable domain in full (rest from reference TRBV5-6 and TRBJ2-5): DAGVTQSPTHLIKTRGQQVTLRCSPKSGHDTVSWYQQALGQGPQFIFQYYEEEERQRGNFPDRFSGHQFPNYSSELNVNALLLGDSALYLCASSPAQVQETQYFGPGTRLLVL.

Notes on this clone: The same CDR3 is also encoded by other DNA sequences in this sample. The V and J genes are TRBV5-1 and TRBJ1-3; 8 bases are a match to TRBD1. With 3 bases clipped from V and 1 base from J, the junction kept 3 bases outside the gene matches. CDR1 SGHRS and CDR2 YFSETQ come from the germline V gene. The CDR3 loop spans 15 amino acids. The CDR3 here is CASSSQGDSGNTIYF. The CDR3 coding sequence is TGCGCCAGCAGCTCACAGGGGGATTCTGGAAACACCATATATTTT. The variable domain in full, completed from reference TRBV5-1 and TRBJ1-3, reads KAGVTQTPRYLIKTRGQQVTLSCSPISGHRSVSWYQQTPGQGLQFLFEYFSETQRNKGNFPGRFSGRQFSNSRSEMNVSTLELGDSALYLCASSSQGDSGNTIYFGEGSWLTVV.

The rearrangement links TRBV7-9 to TRBJ2-7; 9 bases are shared with TRBD2. Germline V gene data show CDR1 as SEHNR and CDR2 as FQNEAQ (reference sequence). The CDR3 is made up of 15 amino acids. Unmatched junction bases numbered 4, after V lost 1 base and J lost 3 bases. In DNA form, the CDR3 reads TGTGCCAGCAGCTTAGGTAGCGGGGGACACTACGAGCAGTACTTC. This gives the protein CASSLGSGGHYEQYF.